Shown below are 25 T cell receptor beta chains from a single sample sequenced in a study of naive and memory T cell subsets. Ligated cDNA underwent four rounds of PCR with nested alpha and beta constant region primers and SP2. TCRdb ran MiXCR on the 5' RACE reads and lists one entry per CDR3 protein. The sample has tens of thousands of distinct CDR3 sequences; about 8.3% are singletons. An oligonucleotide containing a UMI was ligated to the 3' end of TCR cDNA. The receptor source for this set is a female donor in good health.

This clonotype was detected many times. The CDR3 region has the DNA TGCAGCGTTGGAGAGACAGGGGGTGGATCACCCCTCCACTTT. Protein product: CSVGETGGGSPLHF. This chain connects TRBV29-1 to TRBJ1-6; 9 bases fit TRBD1. Germline trimming cut 4 bases from V and 10 bases from J; bases unmatched to any gene: 8. This CDR3 spans 14 amino acids. Germline V gene data show CDR1 as SQVTM and CDR2 as ANQGSEA.

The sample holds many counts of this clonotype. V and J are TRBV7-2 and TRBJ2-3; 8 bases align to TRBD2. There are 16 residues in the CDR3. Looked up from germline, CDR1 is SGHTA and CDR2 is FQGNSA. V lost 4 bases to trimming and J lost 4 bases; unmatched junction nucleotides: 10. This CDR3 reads CASSSASGGAADTQYF. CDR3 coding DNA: TGTGCCAGCAGCTCCGCTTCCGGGGGGGCCGCAGATACGCAGTATTTT. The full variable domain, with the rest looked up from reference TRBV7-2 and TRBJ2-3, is GAGVSQSPSNKVTEKGKDVELRCDPISGHTALYWYRQSLGQGLEFLIYFQGNSAPDKSGLPSDRFSAERTGGSVSTLTIQRTQQEDSAVYLCASSSASGGAADTQYFGPGTRLTVL.

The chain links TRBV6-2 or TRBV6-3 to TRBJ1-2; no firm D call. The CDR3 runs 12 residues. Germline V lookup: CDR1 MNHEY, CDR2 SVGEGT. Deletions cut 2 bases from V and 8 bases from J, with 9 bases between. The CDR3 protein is CASSYGRIGYTF. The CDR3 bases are TGTGCCAGCAGTTACGGGAGGATAGGCTACACCTTC.

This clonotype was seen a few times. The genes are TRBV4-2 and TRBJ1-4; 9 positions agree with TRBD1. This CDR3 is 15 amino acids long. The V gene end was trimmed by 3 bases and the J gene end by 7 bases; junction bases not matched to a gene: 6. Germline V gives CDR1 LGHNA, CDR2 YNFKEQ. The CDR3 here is CASSHSGTGREKLFF. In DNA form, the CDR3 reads TGTGCCAGCAGCCACTCCGGGACAGGGCGTGAAAAACTGTTTTTT.

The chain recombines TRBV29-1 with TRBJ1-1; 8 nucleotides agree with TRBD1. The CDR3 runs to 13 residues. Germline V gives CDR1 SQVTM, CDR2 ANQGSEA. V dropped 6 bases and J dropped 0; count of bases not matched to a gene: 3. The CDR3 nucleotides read TGCAGCGTAACGGGACAGGTGAACACTGAAGCTTTCTTT. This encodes CSVTGQVNTEAFF.

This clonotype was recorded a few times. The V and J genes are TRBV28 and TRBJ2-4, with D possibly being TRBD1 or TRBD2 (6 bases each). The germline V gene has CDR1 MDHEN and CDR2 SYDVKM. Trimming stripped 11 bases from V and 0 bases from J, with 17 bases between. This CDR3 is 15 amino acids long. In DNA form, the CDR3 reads TGTGCCCGGAGGAGGGGGGCCCTAGCCAAAAACATTCAGTACTTC. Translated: CARRRGALAKNIQYF.

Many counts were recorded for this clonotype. As DNA, the CDR3 is TGCGCCAGCAGCCAGCGGGCCTCAGACCTCGCAGATACGCAGTATTTT. Translated, it gives CASSQRASDLADTQYF. V usage is TRBV4-1 and J usage is TRBJ2-3, with D tentatively TRBD2 (5 bases). This CDR3 comprises 16 residues. V lost 3 bases, J lost 4 bases, and 17 bases lay in between. Germline CDR1 reads MGHRA; CDR2 reads YSYEKL.

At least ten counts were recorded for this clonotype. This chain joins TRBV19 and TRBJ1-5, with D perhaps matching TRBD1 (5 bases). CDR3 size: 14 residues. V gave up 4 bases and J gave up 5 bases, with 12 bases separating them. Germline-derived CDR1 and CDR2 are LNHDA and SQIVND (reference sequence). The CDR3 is CASSTRQSYQPQHF. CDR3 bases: TGTGCCAGTAGTACCCGACAGTCGTATCAGCCCCAGCATTTT.

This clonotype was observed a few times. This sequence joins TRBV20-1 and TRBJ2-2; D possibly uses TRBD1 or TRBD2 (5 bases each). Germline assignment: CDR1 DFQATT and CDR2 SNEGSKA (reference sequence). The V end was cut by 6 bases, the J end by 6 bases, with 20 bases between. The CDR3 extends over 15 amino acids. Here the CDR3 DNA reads TGCAGTGCCCGTTCGGGACGGGGTAGCCCCGGGGAGCTGTTTTTT. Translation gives CSARSGRGSPGELFF.

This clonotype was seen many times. Here the CDR3 reads CASTKRGGSTEAFF. CDR3 in DNA: TGTGCCAGCACCAAGAGGGGGGGAAGCACTGAAGCTTTCTTT. The chain is built from TRBV12-3 or TRBV12-4 and TRBJ1-1, with D possibly being TRBD1 (6 bases). The CDR3 loop spans 14 amino acids. V was pared by 7 bases and J by 4 bases, with 16 bases between.

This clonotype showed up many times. CDR3 DNA: TGTGCCAGCAGTCCCCATGACAGGATGAACACTGAAGCTTTCTTT. It translates to CASSPHDRMNTEAFF. The chain has TRBV7-9 and TRBJ1-1; a weak D match, TRBD1 (6 bases). Germline-derived CDR1 and CDR2 are SEHNR and FQNEAQ (reference sequence). The CDR3 extends over 15 amino acids. Trimming shortened V by 6 bases and J by 0 bases, and 14 bases separated the two germline ends.

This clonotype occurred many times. The CDR3 here is CASSYGGTGAHIQYF. Here the CDR3 DNA reads TGTGCCAGCAGTTATGGCGGGACAGGGGCTCACATTCAGTACTTC. This rearrangement joins TRBV6-6 to TRBJ2-4; 10 bases agree with TRBD1. Germline values: CDR1 MNHNY, CDR2 SVGAGI (reference sequence). The CDR3 totals 15 residues. The V and J ends lost 3 bases and 8 bases, in that order; junction bases with no gene match: 7.

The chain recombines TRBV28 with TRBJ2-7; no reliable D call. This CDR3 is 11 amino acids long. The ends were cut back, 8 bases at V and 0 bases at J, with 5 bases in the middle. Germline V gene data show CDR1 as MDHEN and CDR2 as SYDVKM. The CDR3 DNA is TGTGCCAGCTTAGCCTCCTACGAGCAGTACTTC. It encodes CASLASYEQYF.

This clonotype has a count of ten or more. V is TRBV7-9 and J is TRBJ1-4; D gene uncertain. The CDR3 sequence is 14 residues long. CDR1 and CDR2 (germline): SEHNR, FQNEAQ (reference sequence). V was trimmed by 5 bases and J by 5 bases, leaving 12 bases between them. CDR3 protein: CASSLGHGNEKLFF. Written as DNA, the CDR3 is TGTGCCAGCAGCCTTGGGCACGGGAATGAAAAACTGTTTTTT.

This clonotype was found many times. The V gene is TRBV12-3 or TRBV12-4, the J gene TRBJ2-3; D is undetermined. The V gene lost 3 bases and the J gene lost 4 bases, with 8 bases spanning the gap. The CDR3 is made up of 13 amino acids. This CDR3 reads CASSFLASDTQYF. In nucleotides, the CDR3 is TGTGCCAGCAGTTTTCTGGCGTCAGATACGCAGTATTTT.

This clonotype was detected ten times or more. CDR3 DNA sequence: TGTGCCAGCATCCCCTTCGACAGAGGGAGAACTGAAGCTTTCTTT. Translation gives CASIPFDRGRTEAFF. The chain carries TRBV6-6 and TRBJ1-1, with D perhaps matching TRBD1 (5 bases). CDR1 is MNHNY and CDR2 is SVGAGI in the germline V gene (reference sequence). The germline V and J ends were trimmed by 7 bases and 5 bases, with 20 bases remaining between them. The CDR3 totals 15 residues.

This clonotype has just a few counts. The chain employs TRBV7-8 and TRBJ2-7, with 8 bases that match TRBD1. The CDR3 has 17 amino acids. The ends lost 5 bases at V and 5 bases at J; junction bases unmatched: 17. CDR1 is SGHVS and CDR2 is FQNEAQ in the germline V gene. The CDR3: CASSPTRDRGVRNEQYF. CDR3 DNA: TGTGCCAGCAGCCCAACTAGAGACAGGGGCGTCCGAAACGAGCAGTACTTC.

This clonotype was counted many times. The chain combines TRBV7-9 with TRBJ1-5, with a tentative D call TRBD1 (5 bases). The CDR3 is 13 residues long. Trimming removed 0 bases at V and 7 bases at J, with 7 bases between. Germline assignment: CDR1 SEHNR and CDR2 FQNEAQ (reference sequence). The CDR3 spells CASSLAGGQPQHF. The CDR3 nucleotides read TGTGCCAGCAGCTTAGCTGGGGGGCAGCCCCAGCATTTT. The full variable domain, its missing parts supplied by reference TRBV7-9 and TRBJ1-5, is DTGVSQNPRHKITKRGQNVTFRCDPISEHNRLYWYRQTLGQGPEFLTYFQNEAQLEKSRLLSDRFSAERPKGSFSTLEIQRTEQGDSAMYLCASSLAGGQPQHFGDGTRLSIL.

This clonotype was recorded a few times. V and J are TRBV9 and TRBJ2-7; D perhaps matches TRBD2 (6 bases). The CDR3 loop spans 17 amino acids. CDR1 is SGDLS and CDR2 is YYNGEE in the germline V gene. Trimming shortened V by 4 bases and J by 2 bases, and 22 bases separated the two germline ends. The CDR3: CASSPGGGYLAPYEQYF. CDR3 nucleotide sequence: TGTGCCAGCAGCCCAGGTGGAGGGTACTTGGCACCCTACGAGCAGTACTTC.

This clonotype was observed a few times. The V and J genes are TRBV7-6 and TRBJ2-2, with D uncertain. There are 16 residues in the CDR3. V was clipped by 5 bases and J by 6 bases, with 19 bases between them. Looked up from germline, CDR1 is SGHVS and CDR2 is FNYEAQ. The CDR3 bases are TGTGCCAGCAGCCTCCTCGGTCCAGAGATGGCCGGGGAGCTGTTTTTT. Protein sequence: CASSLLGPEMAGELFF.

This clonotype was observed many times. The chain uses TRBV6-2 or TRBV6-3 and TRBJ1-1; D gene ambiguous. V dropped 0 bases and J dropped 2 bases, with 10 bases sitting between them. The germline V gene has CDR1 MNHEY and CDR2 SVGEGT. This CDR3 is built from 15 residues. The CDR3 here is CASSYSSHGNTEAFF. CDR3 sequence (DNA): TGTGCCAGCAGTTACTCATCGCATGGTAACACTGAAGCTTTCTTT.

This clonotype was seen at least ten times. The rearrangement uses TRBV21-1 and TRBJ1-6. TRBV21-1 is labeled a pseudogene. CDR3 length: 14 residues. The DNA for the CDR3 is TGTGCCAGCAGCAAACGCGAAGTTAATTCACCCCTCCACTTT. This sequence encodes CASSKREVNSPLHF.

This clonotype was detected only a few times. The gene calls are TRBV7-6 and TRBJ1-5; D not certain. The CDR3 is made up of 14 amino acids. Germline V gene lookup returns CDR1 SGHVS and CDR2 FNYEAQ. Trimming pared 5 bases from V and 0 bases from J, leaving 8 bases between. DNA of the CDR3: TGTGCCAGCAGCCCGATAAGTAGCAATCAGCCCCAGCATTTT. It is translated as CASSPISSNQPQHF.

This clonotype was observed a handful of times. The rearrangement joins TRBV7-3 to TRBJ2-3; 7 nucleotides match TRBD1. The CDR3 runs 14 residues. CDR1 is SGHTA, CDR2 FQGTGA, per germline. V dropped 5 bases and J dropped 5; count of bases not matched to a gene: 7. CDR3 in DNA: TGTGCCAGCAGCCGGACAGGCGGCGGAGATACGCAGTATTTT. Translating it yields CASSRTGGGDTQYF. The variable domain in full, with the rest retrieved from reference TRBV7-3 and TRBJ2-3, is GAGVSQTPSNKVTEKGKYVELRCDPISGHTALYWYRQSLGQGPEFLIYFQGTGAADDSGLPNDRFFAVRPEGSVSTLKIQRTERGDSAVYLCASSRTGGGDTQYFGPGTRLTVL.

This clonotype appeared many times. DNA of the CDR3: TGTGCCAGCAGCTTGAGACACACTAGCACAGATACGCAGTATTTT. Its protein product is CASSLRHTSTDTQYF. V and J are TRBV5-4 and TRBJ2-3; no clear D. The CDR3 runs 15 residues. CDR1 is SGHNT and CDR2 is YYREEE in the germline V gene (reference sequence). The germline V and J ends were trimmed by 1 base and 0 bases, with 9 bases remaining between them. Full variable domain (missing parts from reference TRBV5-4 and TRBJ2-3): ETGVTQSPTHLIKTRGQQVTLRCSSQSGHNTVSWYQQALGQGPQFIFQYYREEENGRGNFPPRFSGLQFPNYSSELNVNALELDDSALYLCASSLRHTSTDTQYFGPGTRLTVL.